This T cell receptor (beta chain) was found in a study of cytomegalovirus exposure and HLA in healthy donors. Study as a whole: From donors who were HLA-typed, an early data release held approximately 80 million unique TCRs.

The junction had 6 bases not matched to a gene; V was cut back by 3 bases and J by 4 bases. This CDR3 contains 15 residues. The germline CDR1 and CDR2 sequences are KGHSH and LQKENI. The PCR used 60 Vbeta and 13 Jbeta primers. The method was immunoSEQ multiplex PCR; TCRdb's version includes in-frame clones alone and lacks a portion of them. The table shows more than 130,000 clones, with roughly 78% occurring only once. In the case of this clone: Antigen: not known.

Study-level findings and limits: One variant, a missense change in DCLRE1C, was linked in a later analysis to TCR beta V- and J-gene trimming. The dataset shows that most TCR sequences were rare, while some public TCRs occurred in many donors.

Sequencing used PBMCs. The origin of this receptor is a man aged 30 to 39 in good health and CMV-seronegative. J is TRBJ2-7 and V is TRBV18, with 10 nucleotides matching TRBD1. The CDR3 DNA sequence: TGTGCCAGCTCACCGACAGGGGGCATGGTGTACGAGCAGTACTTC. This sequence encodes CASSPTGGMVYEQYF. Drawing the rest from reference TRBV18 and TRBJ2-7, the complete variable domain is NAGVMQNPRHLVRRRGQEARLRCSPMKGHSHVYWYRQLPEEGLKFMVYLQKENIIDESGMPKERFSAEFPKEGPSILRIQQVVRGDSAAYFCASSPTGGMVYEQYFGPGTRLTVT.